This TCR beta chain was recorded in a study of cytomegalovirus exposure and HLA in healthy donors. This clone turned up a few times. A read error may produce the germline difference seen at one junction end. Primers: 60 Vbeta forward and 13 Jbeta reverse. Clones were sequenced by immunoSEQ multiplex PCR, and TCRdb holds only the in-frame ones, with some missing. The profile shows fewer than 150,000 clones, 73% of them singletons. This CDR3 is 13 amino acids long. Germline loops: CDR1 MNHNS, CDR2 SASEGT. V gene TRBV6-1 combines with J gene TRBJ1-2; D is possibly TRBD1 (6 bases). The source is a human donor in good health. Material for sequencing was PBMCs. The CDR3 bases are TGTGCCAGCAGTGAAGACAGGGCTATGGCTACAGGCTTC. Translation gives CASSEDRAMATGF.